This is a list of T cell receptor beta chains from one sample in a study of blood T cell repertoires in COVID-19. The method was immunoSEQ multiplex PCR; TCRdb's version includes in-frame clones alone and lacks a portion of them. The table lists 70,000 or so clones, about nine tenths of them singletons. Sequenced material: peripheral blood. The receptors derive from a woman over 75 with active or convalescent COVID-19. Each CDR3 is given with its conserved first and last residue. Fields, in order: J gene, V gene, CDR3 protein.

TRBJ1-2	TRBV18	CASSNVQGGNYGYTF
TRBJ1-1	TRBV5-1	CASSLGTGSLNTEAFF
TRBJ2-5	TRBV30	CAWSEETQYF
TRBJ2-7	TRBV7-9	CASSDGTGRLEQYF
TRBJ1-1	TRBV11-2	CASSLGPTGGIFF
TRBJ2-6	TRBV19	CASSAGTGKNSGANVLTF
TRBJ1-2	TRBV7-2	CASSLGGRPNYGYTF
TRBJ2-2	TRBV5-1	CASSLGHFPGELFF
TRBJ1-5	TRBV6-2/TRBV6-3	CASSLRKYSNQPQHF
TRBJ1-2	TRBV7-2	CASSPSNYGYTF
TRBJ1-2	TRBV18	CASSPPYGDDSYTF
TRBJ2-7	TRBV18	CASSPRDYSYEQYF
TRBJ1-4	TRBV30	CASSVYEKLFF
TRBJ2-7	TRBV4-1	CASSQVRSGAYEQYF
TRBJ2-7	TRBV7-9	CASSLTLSPYEQYF
TRBJ1-1	TRBV5-1	CASSLAGVDTEAFF
TRBJ2-2	TRBV19	CASSSGWGVTGELFF
TRBJ1-1	TRBV2	CASPRAGQRNTEAFF
TRBJ1-1	TRBV1	CTSSQDAGWVTEAFF
TRBJ1-2	TRBV6-1	CASEDRGSNGYTF
TRBJ2-5	TRBV10-3	CAISHSGGQETQYF
TRBJ1-4	TRBV2	CASKDRLLNEKLFF
TRBJ2-1	TRBV10-1	CASSESAVSSYNEQFF
TRBJ1-1	TRBV18	CASSKGYGTEAFF
TRBJ1-1	TRBV6-5	CASSRQNTEAFF
TRBJ2-5	TRBV6-5	CASSYSPARARETQYF
TRBJ1-1	TRBV27	CASSLVVGGGEAFF
TRBJ2-2	TRBV6-5	CASSYAQGWAGELFF
TRBJ2-1	TRBV11-2	CASSPGLQSYNEQFF
TRBJ1-3	TRBV18	CASSRQQGAEGNTIYF
TRBJ1-5	TRBV15	CATSRGGQGFWPQHF
TRBJ2-3	TRBV6-6	CASSRGQGDTDTQYF
TRBJ2-5	TRBV7-9	CASRLEGTGQETQYF
TRBJ1-3	TRBV28	CASLGNTIYF
TRBJ2-7	TRBV7-9	CASSPGTGMYEQYF
TRBJ1-5	TRBV9	CASSVDEGVGQPQHF
TRBJ1-2	TRBV5-1	CASSEGQGSGYGYTF
TRBJ1-5	TRBV30	CAWSGQGGQPQHF
TRBJ2-1	TRBV5-1	CASSFGTSDNEQFF
TRBJ1-2	TRBV5-6	CASTSTGAGTGGSRYGYTF